These T cell receptor beta chains were read from a single sample in a study of T cells after yellow fever vaccination. TCRdb re-called the 5' RACE reads through MiXCR, storing one row per CDR3 protein. The profile covers 110,000 to 150,000 distinct CDR3 sequences, with about 6.9% appearing a single time and about 0.6% taken by the ten largest. The sample was CD4+ T cells sorted from PBMCs, taken 10 days after the yellow fever booster vaccination. The receptors were gathered from a man aged 25 to 45 who received the YFV17D yellow fever vaccine. Each CDR3 is given without its conserved first and last residue. Fields, in order: CDR3 length, clone size, V gene, D gene, CDR3 protein. A D gene is named only where the DNA matches it firmly. Some rows mark clone size as missing; the rest say once, few, many or name a class of expanded clone.

len: 11
abundance: many
v_gene: TRBV20-1
d_gene: NA
CDR3aa: SARTASTDTQY

len: 14
abundance: few
v_gene: TRBV7-2
d_gene: NA
CDR3aa: ASSLMSLGYQETQY

len: 13
abundance: many
v_gene: TRBV3-1
d_gene: NA
CDR3aa: ASSQLEGGSYGYT

len: 14
abundance: many
v_gene: TRBV4-3
d_gene: NA
CDR3aa: ASSQDRTVSGNTIY

len: 11
abundance: many
v_gene: TRBV6-2/TRBV6-3
d_gene: TRBD1
CDR3aa: ASSWTGATEAF

len: 12
abundance: many
v_gene: TRBV7-2
d_gene: NA
CDR3aa: ASSLGAEIYEQY

len: 12
abundance: NA
v_gene: TRBV19
d_gene: TRBD2
CDR3aa: ASSRTSSLNEQF

len: 14
abundance: few
v_gene: TRBV23-1
d_gene: NA
CDR3aa: ASSQGGGALGETQY

len: 13
abundance: many
v_gene: TRBV29-1
d_gene: NA
CDR3aa: SASFMIRDTDTQY

len: 15
abundance: NA
v_gene: TRBV5-4
d_gene: NA
CDR3aa: ASSFTGGAGGAGELF

len: 10
abundance: many
v_gene: TRBV4-3
d_gene: TRBD2
CDR3aa: ASSRGEGEQF

len: 14
abundance: many
v_gene: TRBV5-1
d_gene: NA
CDR3aa: ASSRLVESSYNEQF

len: 11
abundance: NA
v_gene: TRBV28
d_gene: TRBD2
CDR3aa: ATTLAGGFEQY

len: 13
abundance: NA
v_gene: TRBV28
d_gene: TRBD1
CDR3aa: AILGPGGADYGYT

len: 10
abundance: many
v_gene: TRBV7-2
d_gene: NA
CDR3aa: ASSGVGDTQY

len: 11
abundance: many
v_gene: TRBV2
d_gene: NA
CDR3aa: ASSELAAYEQY